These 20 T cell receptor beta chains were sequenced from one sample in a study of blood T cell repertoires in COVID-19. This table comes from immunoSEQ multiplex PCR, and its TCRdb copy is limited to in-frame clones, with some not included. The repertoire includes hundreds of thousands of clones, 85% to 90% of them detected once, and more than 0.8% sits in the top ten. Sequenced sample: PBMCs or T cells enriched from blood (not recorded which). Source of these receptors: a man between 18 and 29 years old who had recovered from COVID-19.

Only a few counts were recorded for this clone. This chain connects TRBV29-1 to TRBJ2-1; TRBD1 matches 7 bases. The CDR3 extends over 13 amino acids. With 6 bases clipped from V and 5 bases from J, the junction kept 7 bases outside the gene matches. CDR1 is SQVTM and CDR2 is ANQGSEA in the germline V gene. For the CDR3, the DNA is TGCAGCGTCCGGACAGGCCCTAACAATGAGCAGTTCTTC. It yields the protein CSVRTGPNNEQFF.

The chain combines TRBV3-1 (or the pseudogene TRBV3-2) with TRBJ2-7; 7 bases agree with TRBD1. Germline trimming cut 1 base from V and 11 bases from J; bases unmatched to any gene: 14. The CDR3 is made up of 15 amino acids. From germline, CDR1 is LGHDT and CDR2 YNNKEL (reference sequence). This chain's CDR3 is CASSQGFGQVVREYF. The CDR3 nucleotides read TGTGCCAGCAGCCAAGGATTCGGACAGGTGGTCCGGGAGTACTTC.

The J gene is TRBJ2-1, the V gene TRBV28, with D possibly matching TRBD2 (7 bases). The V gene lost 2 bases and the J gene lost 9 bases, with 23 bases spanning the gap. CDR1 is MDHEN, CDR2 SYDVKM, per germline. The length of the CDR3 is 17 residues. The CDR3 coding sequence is TGTGCCAGCAGTTTAGAGGGGGGGGCGCCCGGGAAGGGTGAGCAGTTCTTC. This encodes CASSLEGGAPGKGEQFF.

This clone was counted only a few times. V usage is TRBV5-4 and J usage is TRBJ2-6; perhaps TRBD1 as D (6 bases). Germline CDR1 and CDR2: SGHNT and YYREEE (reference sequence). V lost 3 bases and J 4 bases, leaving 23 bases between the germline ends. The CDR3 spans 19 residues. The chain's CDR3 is CASSSGRDIIRRGANVLTF. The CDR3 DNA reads TGTGCCAGCAGCTCAGGCCGGGACATCATCCGGAGGGGGGCCAACGTCCTGACTTTC.

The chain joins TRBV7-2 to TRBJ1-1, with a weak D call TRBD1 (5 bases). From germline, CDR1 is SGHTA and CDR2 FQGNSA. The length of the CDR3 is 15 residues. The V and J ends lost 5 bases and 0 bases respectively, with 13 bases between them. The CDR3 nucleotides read TGTGCCAGCAGCATTCGGGGAGGGGTGAACACTGAAGCTTTCTTT. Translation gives CASSIRGGVNTEAFF.

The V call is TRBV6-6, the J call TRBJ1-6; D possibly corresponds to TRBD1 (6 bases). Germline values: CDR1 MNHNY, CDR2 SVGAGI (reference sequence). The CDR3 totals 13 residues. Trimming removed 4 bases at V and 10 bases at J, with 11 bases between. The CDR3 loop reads CASSSSGTSPLHF. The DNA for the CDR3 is TGTGCCAGCAGTTCCTCCGGGACATCACCCCTCCACTTT.

The CDR3 DNA reads as TGTGCCATCAGCCAGGGGAGGGGGGCTTACGAGCAGTACTTC. Its translation is CAISQGRGAYEQYF. The V gene is TRBV10-3, the J gene TRBJ2-7, with a tentative D call TRBD2 (7 bases). CDR3 length equals 14 residues. V was trimmed by 6 bases and J by 4 bases, leaving 16 bases between them. CDR1 is ENHRY and CDR2 is SYGVKD in the germline V gene.

The chain's CDR3 is CASSSSRTGGGEQYF. The DNA for the CDR3 is TGTGCCAGCAGCTCGAGCCGGACAGGAGGTGGCGAGCAGTACTTC. V usage is TRBV11-3 and J usage is TRBJ2-7; 7 bases match TRBD1. With 4 bases clipped from V and 6 bases from J, the junction kept 12 bases outside the gene matches. The CDR3 consists of 15 residues. Per germline, CDR1 SGHNT and CDR2 YENEEA.

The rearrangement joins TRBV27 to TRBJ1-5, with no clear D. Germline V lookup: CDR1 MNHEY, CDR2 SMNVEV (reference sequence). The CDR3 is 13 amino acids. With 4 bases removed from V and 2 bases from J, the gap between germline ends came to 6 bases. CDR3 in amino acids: CASSSRGNQPQHF. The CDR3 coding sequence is TGTGCCAGCAGTTCCCGCGGCAATCAGCCCCAGCATTTT.

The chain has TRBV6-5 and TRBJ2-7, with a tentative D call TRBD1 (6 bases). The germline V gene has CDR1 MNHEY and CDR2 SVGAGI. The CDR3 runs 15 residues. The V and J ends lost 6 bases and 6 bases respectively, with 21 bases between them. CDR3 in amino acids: CASRSGGSPLGEQYF. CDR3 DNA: TGTGCCAGCAGGTCTGGGGGCTCCCCCCTCGGCGAGCAGTACTTC.

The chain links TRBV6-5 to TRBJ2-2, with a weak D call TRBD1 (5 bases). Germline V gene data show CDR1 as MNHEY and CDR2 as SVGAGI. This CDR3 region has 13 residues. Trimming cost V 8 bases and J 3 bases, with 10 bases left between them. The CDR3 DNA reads TGTGCCAGCTCAGGGCCATACACCGGGGAGCTGTTTTTT. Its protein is CASSGPYTGELFF.

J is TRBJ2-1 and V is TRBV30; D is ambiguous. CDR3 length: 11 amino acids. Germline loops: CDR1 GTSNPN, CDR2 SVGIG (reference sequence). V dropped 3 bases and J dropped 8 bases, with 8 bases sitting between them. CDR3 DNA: TGTGCCTGGAGCGAATACTATGAGCAGTTCTTC. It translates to CAWSEYYEQFF.

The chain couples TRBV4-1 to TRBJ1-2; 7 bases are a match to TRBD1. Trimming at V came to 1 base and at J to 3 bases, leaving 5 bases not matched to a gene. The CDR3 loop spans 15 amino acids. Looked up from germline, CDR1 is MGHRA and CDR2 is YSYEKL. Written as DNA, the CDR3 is TGCGCCAGCAGCCAAGTAGGGGGCCTCGACTATGGCTACACCTTC. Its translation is CASSQVGGLDYGYTF.

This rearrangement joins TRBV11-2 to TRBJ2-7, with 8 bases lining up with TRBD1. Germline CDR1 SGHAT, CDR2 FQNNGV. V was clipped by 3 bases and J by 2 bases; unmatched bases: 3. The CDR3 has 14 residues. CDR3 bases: TGTGCCAGCAGCTTGGCAGGGGGCCCCTACGAGCAGTACTTC. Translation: CASSLAGGPYEQYF.

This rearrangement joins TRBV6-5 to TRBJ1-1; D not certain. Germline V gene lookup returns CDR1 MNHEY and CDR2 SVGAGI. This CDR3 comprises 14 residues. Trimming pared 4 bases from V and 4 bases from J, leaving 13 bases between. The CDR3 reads CASSSTVIGTEAFF. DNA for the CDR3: TGTGCCAGCAGTTCAACGGTTATCGGCACTGAAGCTTTCTTT.

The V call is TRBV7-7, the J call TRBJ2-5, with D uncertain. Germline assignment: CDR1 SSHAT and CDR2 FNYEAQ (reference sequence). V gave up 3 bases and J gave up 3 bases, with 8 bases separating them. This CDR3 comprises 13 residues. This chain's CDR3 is CASSFNSEETQYF. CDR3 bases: TGTGCCAGCAGCTTTAACTCTGAAGAGACCCAGTACTTC. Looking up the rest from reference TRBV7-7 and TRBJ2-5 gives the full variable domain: GAGVSQSPRYKVTKRGQDVTLRCDPISSHATLYWYQQALGQGPEFLTYFNYEAQPDKSGLPSDRFSAERPEGSISTLTIQRTEQRDSAMYRCASSFNSEETQYFGPGTRLLVL.

CDR3: CASSQGEGPRFF. The DNA of the CDR3 is TGTGCCAGCAGCCAAGGGGAGGGACCGCGGTTCTTC. This chain links TRBV3-1 (or the pseudogene TRBV3-2) with TRBJ2-1, with TRBD2 matching over 7 bases. The trim removed 1 base at V and 15 bases at J, leaving 6 bases unmatched. The CDR3 sequence is 12 residues long. CDR1 LGHDT and CDR2 YNNKEL come from the germline V gene (reference sequence).

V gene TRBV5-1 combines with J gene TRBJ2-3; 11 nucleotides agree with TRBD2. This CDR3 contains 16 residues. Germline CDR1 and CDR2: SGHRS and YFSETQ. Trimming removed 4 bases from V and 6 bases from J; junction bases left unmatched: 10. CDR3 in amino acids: CASSGSLLAGADTQYF. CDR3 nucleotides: TGCGCCAGCAGCGGGAGCCTACTAGCGGGGGCGGATACGCAGTATTTT.

CDR3 region: CASSEAVLGNQPQHF. The CDR3 DNA sequence: TGTGCCAGCAGTGAGGCGGTTTTGGGCAATCAGCCCCAGCATTTT. The chain couples TRBV28 to TRBJ1-5; D not resolved. Germline V gene sequence: CDR1 MDHEN, CDR2 SYDVKM. CDR3 length: 15 residues. Trimming shortened V by 5 bases and J by 2 bases, and 13 bases separated the two germline ends.

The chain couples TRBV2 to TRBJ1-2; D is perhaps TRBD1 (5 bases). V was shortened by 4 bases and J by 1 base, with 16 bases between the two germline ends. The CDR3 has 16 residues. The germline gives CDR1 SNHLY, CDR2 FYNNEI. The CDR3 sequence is CASSVRARGNNYGYTF. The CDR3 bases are TGTGCCAGCAGTGTCCGAGCCCGGGGGAATAACTATGGCTACACCTTC.